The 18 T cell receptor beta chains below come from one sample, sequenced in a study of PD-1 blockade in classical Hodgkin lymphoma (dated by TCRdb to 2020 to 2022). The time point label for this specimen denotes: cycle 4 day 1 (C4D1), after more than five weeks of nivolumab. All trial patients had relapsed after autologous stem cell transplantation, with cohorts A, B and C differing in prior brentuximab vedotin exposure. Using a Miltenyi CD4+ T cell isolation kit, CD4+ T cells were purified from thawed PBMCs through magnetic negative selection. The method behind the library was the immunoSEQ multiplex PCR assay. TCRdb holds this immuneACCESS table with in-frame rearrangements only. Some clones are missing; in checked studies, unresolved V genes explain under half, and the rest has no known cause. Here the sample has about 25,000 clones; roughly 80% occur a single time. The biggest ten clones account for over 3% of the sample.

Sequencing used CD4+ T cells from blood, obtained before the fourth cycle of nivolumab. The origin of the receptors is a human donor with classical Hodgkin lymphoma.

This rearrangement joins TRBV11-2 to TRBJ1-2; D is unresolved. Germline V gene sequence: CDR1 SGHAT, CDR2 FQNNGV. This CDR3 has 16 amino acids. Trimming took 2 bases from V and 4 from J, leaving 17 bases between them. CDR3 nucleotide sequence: TGTGCCAGCAGCTTATTCCCCGTCCGTTGGCTCTATGGCTACACCTTC. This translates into CASSLFPVRWLYGYTF.

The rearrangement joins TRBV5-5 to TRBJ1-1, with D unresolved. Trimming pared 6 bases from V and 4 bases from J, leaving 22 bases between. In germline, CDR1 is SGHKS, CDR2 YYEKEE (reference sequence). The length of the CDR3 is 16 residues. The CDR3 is CASIRSDSFIGTEAFF. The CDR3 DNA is TGTGCCAGCATACGGAGCGATTCCTTTATTGGCACTGAAGCTTTCTTT.

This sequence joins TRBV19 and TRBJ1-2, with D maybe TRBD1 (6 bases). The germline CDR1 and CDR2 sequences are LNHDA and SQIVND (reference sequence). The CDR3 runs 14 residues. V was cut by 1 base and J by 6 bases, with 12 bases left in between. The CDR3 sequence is CASSIAAGENGYTF. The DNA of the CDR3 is TGTGCCAGTAGTATAGCGGCAGGGGAGAATGGCTACACCTTC.

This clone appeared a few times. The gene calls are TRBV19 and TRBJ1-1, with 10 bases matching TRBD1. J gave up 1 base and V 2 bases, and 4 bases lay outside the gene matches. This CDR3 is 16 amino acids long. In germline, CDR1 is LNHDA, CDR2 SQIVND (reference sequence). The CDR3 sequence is CASSIRGQGTNTEAFF. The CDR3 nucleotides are TGTGCCAGTAGTATACGGGGACAGGGGACGAACACTGAAGCTTTCTTT. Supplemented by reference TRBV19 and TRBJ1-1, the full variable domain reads DGGITQSPKYLFRKEGQNVTLSCEQNLNHDAMYWYRQDPGQGLRLIYYSQIVNDFQKGDIAEGYSVSREKKESFPLTVTSAQKNPTAFYLCASSIRGQGTNTEAFFGQGTRLTVV.

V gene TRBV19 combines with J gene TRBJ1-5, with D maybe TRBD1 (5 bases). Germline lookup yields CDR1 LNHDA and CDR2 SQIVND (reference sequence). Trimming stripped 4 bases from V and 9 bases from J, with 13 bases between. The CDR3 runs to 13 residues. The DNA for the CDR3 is TGTGCCAGTAGTAAGCCGGGGGAACCGCCCCAGCATTTT. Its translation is CASSKPGEPPQHF.

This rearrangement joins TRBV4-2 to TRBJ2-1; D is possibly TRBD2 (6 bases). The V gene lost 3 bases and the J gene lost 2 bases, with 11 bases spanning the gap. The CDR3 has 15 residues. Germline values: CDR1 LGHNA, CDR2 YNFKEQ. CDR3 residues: CASSHGAGPYNEQFF. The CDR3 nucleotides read TGTGCCAGCAGCCACGGCGCGGGACCCTACAATGAGCAGTTCTTC.

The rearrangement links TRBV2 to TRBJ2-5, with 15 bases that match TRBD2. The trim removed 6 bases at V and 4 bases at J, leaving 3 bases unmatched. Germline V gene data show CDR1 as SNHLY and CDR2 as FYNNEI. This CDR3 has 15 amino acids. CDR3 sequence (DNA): TGTGCCAGCAGAAGGACTAGCGGGGGGGGAGAGACCCAGTACTTC. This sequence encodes CASRRTSGGGETQYF.

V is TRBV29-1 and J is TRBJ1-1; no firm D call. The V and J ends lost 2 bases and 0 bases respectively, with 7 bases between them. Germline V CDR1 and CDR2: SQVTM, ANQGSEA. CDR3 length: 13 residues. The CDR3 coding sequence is TGCAGCGTTGAATCGCAGGTGAACACTGAAGCTTTCTTT. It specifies CSVESQVNTEAFF.

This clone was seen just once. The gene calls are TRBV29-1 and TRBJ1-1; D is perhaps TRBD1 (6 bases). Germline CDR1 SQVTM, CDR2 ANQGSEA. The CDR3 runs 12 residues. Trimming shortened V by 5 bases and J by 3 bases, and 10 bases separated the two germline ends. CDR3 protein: CSVSRGDTEAFF. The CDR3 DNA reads TGCAGCGTTAGTAGGGGGGACACTGAAGCTTTCTTT.

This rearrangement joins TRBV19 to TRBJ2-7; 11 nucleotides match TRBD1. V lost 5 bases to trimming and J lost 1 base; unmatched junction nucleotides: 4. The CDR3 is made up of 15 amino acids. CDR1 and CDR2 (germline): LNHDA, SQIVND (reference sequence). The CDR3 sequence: CASSFGQGASYEQYF. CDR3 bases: TGTGCCAGTAGTTTTGGACAGGGGGCTTCCTACGAGCAGTACTTC.

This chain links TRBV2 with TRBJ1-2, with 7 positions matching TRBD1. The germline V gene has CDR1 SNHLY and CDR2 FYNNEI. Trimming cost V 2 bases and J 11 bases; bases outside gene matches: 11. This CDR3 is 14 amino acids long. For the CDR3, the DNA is TGTGCCAGCAGTGAAAAAAGACAGGGCGTGGGGTACACCTTC. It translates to CASSEKRQGVGYTF. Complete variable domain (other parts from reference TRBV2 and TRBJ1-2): EPEVTQTPSHQVTQMGQEVILRCVPISNHLYFYWYRQILGQKVEFLVSFYNNEISEKSEIFDDQFSVERPDGSNFTLKIRSTKLEDSAMYFCASSEKRQGVGYTFGSGTRLTVV.

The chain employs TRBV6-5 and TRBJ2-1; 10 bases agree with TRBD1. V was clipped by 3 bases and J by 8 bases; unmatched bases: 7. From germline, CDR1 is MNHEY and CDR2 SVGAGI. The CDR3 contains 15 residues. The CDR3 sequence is CASSYGGQGFDEQFF. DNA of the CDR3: TGTGCCAGCAGTTATGGGGGACAGGGGTTCGATGAGCAGTTCTTC.

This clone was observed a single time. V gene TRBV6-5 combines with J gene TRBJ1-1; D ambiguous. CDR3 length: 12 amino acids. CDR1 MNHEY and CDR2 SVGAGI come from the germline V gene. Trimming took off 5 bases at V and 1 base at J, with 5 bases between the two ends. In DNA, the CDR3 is TGTGCCAGCAGTATGTGGAACACTGAAGCTTTCTTT. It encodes CASSMWNTEAFF.

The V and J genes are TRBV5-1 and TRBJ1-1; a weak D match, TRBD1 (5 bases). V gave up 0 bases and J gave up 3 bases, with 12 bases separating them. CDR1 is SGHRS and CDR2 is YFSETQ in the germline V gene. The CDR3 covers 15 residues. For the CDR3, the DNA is TGCGCCAGCAGCTTGGATCCGGGCAGGGACACTGAAGCTTTCTTT. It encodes CASSLDPGRDTEAFF.

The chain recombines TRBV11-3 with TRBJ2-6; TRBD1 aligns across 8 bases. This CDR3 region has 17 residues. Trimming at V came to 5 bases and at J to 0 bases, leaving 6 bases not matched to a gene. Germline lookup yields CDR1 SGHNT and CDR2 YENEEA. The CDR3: CASSAGQAFSGANVLTF. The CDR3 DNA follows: TGTGCCAGCAGCGCGGGACAGGCCTTCTCTGGGGCCAACGTCCTGACTTTC.

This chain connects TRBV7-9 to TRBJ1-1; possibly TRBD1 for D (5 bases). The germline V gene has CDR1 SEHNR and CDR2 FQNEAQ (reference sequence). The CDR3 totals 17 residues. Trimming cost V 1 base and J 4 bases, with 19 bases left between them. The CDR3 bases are TGTGCCAGCAGCTTAGATCGATCCAGTTCGGGGGTCACTGAAGCTTTCTTT. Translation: CASSLDRSSSGVTEAFF. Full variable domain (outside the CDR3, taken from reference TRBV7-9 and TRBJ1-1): DTGVSQNPRHKITKRGQNVTFRCDPISEHNRLYWYRQTLGQGPEFLTYFQNEAQLEKSRLLSDRFSAERPKGSFSTLEIQRTEQGDSAMYLCASSLDRSSSGVTEAFFGQGTRLTVV.

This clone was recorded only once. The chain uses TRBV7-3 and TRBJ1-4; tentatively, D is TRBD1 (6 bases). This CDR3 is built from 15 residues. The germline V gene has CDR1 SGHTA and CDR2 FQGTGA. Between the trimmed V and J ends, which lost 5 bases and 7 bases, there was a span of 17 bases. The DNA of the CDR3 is TGTGCCAGCAGCCCGACGGGGGGGGCCGGTGAAAAACTGTTTTTT. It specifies CASSPTGGAGEKLFF.

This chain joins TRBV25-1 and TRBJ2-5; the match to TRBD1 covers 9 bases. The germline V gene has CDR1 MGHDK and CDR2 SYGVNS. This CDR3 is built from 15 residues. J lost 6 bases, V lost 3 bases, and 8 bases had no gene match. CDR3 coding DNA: TGTGCCAGCAGTGATTCTACAGGGGGCGGAAAGACCCAGTACTTC. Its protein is CASSDSTGGGKTQYF.